The 4 T cell receptor beta chains listed next were all sequenced from one sample in a study of shared clonotypes between healthy human individuals. The protocol was immunoSEQ multiplex PCR, while the TCRdb copy is restricted to in-frame clones and leaves out a portion. There are about a million clones in the sample; approximately 80% occur only once, and roughly 0.83% lies in the top ten. Sequenced material: memory CD4+ T cells from PBMCs. Subset described: CD45RA-negative fraction. The origin of the receptors is a man aged 18 to 29 in good health. Some clones in this sample may be carry-over from other donors' samples.

The V and J genes are TRBV15 and TRBJ1-5; D perhaps matches TRBD1 (5 bases). Germline V lookup: CDR1 LNHNV, CDR2 YYDKDF (reference sequence). The V end was cut by 1 base, the J end by 3 bases, with 16 bases between. The CDR3 consists of 17 residues. The CDR3 bases are TGTGCCACCAGCAGAGGGCCCTACGCCGGACACAATCAGCCCCAGCATTTT. This sequence encodes CATSRGPYAGHNQPQHF.

This clone was picked up a small number of times. This rearrangement joins TRBV18 to TRBJ2-7, with TRBD2 matching over 7 bases. V lost 3 bases, J lost 4 bases, and 9 bases stayed unmatched. The CDR3 is made up of 15 amino acids. Germline values: CDR1 KGHSH, CDR2 LQKENI. The CDR3 protein is CASSPWASGDYEQYF. The CDR3 DNA follows: TGTGCCAGCTCACCGTGGGCTAGCGGTGATTACGAGCAGTACTTC. The variable domain in full, with the rest retrieved from reference TRBV18 and TRBJ2-7, is NAGVMQNPRHLVRRRGQEARLRCSPMKGHSHVYWYRQLPEEGLKFMVYLQKENIIDESGMPKERFSAEFPKEGPSILRIQQVVRGDSAAYFCASSPWASGDYEQYFGPGTRLTVT.

This clone was seen once. This chain links TRBV6-1 with TRBJ2-3, with unresolved D. The V end lost 8 bases, the J end lost 2 bases, and 17 bases lay between the germline ends. Germline CDR1 and CDR2: MNHNS and SASEGT. This CDR3 is built from 15 residues. CDR3 protein: CASLAGRTLTDTQYF. CDR3 bases: TGTGCCAGCCTGGCTGGGCGAACACTCACAGATACGCAGTATTTT.

Points on this clone: Being one base from a much bigger clone, this may be a read error. The chain carries TRBV11-2 and TRBJ2-3; 10 nucleotides line up with TRBD2. The V and J ends lost 5 bases and 1 base, in that order; junction bases with no gene match: 3. Germline V CDR1 and CDR2: SGHAT, FQNNGV. This CDR3 comprises 15 residues. This CDR3 reads CASSRGTSGTDTQYF. The DNA for the CDR3 is TGTGCCAGCAGCCGCGGGACTAGCGGCACAGATACGCAGTATTTT.